This T cell receptor (beta chain) was found in a study of blood T cell repertoires in COVID-19. The table came from immunoSEQ multiplex PCR; TCRdb's copy has only in-frame clones and leaves some out. This sample has under 550,000 clones, with 70% to 90% found just once. Germline loops: CDR1 LGHDT, CDR2 YNNKEL (reference sequence). Trimming took off 4 bases at V and 0 bases at J, with 9 bases between the two ends. The CDR3 sequence is 15 residues long. This receptor was obtained from a man aged 18-30 years with COVID-19, enrolled during active disease. J is TRBJ2-2 and V is TRBV3-1 (or the pseudogene TRBV3-2); perhaps TRBD2 as D (5 bases). The sample consisted of peripheral blood. CDR3 sequence: CASSLTRPNTGELFF. The CDR3 bases are TGTGCCAGCAGCCTTACTAGGCCGAACACCGGGGAGCTGTTTTTT.